The sequence of this T cell receptor beta chain was determined in a study of blood T cell repertoires in COVID-19 (dated by TCRdb to the early 2020s). In terms of the full investigation: The collaborator samples originated in the United States, Italy and Spain and spanned the acute and convalescent phases of COVID-19. Subjects who had been exposed to COVID-19, were actively infected with it, or had recovered from it provided the deeply sampled blood TCRbeta repertoires that made up the dataset. The samples were drawn from the first 160 participants of the ongoing ImmuneRACE study and from some 1,300 subjects provided by 6 global collaborators. The repertoires were made available in a free public database intended to serve as a resource for research on the immune response to SARS-CoV-2. Sample metadata almost always included a de-identified subject ID, COVID-19 status, age in years and sex. The material from the prospective study consisted of cDNA or gDNA derived from T cells, B-cell-depleted T cells, or PBMCs. Where HLA class I and class II types were available, the types were taken from metadata supplied by the sample provider, not from assay-based typing.

In Seattle, one collaborating source enrolled patients while the infection was active and tracked those patients longitudinally over the course of disease. The collaborating institutions used their own protocols to collect whole blood in K2EDTA tubes. Collaborator samples were shipped for TCRbeta analysis as frozen whole blood, isolated PBMCs, or DNA extracted from either sample type. As to this clone: Which antigen it targets is not known. The record has no base qualities; no much larger clone is one base away.

From the cysteine up to the phenylalanine, the CDR3 has a length of 13 residues. Only the CDR3 portion is preserved as DNA: 39 bases, with reading frame beginning at the first base. Sequences LGHDT (CDR1) and YNNKEL (CDR2) are obtained from the germline V gene (reference sequence). Between the V and J ends, shortened by 4 bases and 1 base respectively, the junction contains 7 bases. TCRbeta CDR3 regions were amplified from genomic DNA by means of the immunoSEQ Assay, a bias-controlled multiplex PCR. The published analysis was carried out like this. Nucleated cell counts per sample were estimated from amplification of reference gene primers within the assay. To quantify the absolute abundance of each unique TCRbeta CDR3 rearrangement, sequence reads were collapsed and filtered. For each sample, productive Simpson clonality was calculated as the square root of Simpson's diversity index over productive rearrangements. The immuneACCESS repertoire file appears here via TCRdb, limited to in-frame rearrangements. These files lack a portion of the clones; in checked studies, under half of the deficit traces to unresolved V genes, and the cause of the others is not known. The DNA gave D and trimming, while V, J and clone size come from that table. In all, the sample holds 150,000 to 200,000 clones, and approximately 84% of those were seen once. The top ten constitute roughly 5% of the sample.

Overall study outcomes, separate from this receptor: Clinical and demographic metadata were provided uncurated, with the amount varying by source and participant.

The receptor was derived from a woman aged 45-60 years with COVID-19, enrolled during active disease. The chain employs TRBV3-1 (or the pseudogene TRBV3-2) and TRBJ1-1; the D gene lacks a confident call. Sequenced input: peripheral blood. The CDR3 loop reads CASSLTRNTEAFF. DNA sequence: TGTGCCAGCAGCCTCACACGGAACACTGAAGCTTTCTTT.